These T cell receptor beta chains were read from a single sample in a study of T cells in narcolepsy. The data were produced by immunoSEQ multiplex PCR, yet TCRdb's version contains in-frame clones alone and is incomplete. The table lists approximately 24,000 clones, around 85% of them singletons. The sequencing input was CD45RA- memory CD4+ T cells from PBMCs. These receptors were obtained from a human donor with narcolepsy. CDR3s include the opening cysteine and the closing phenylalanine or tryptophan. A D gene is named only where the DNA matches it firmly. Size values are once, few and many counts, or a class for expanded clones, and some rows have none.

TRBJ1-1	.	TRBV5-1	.	TGCGCCAGCGGATCTTCCATCGGGGCCACTGAAGCTTTCTTT	CASGSSIGATEAFF
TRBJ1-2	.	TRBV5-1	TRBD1	TGCGCCAGCAGCGGGGACAGGGCCCGCTATGGCTACACCTTC	CASSGDRARYGYTF
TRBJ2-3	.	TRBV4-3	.	TGCGCCAGCAGCCAAGCTGGCCCAGATACGCAGTATTTT	CASSQAGPDTQYF
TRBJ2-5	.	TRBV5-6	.	TGTGCCAGCAGCGAAAGGGAGACCCAGTACTTC	CASSERETQYF
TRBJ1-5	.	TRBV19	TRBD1	TGTGCCAGTAGTCACGACAGGGTTTACGATCAGCCCCAGCATTTT	CASSHDRVYDQPQHF
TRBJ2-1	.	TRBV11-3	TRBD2	TGTGCCAGCAGCGCCCCCGAAGCGGGGGGGCTCAATGAGCAGTTCTTC	CASSAPEAGGLNEQFF
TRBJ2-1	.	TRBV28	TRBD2	TGTGCCAGCAGTCCCTCGGGACTAGCGGCCGATAATGAGCAGTTCTTC	CASSPSGLAADNEQFF
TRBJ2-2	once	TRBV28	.	TGTGCCAGCAGTTCCCAGGGGAACACCGGGGAGCTGTTTTTT	CASSSQGNTGELFF
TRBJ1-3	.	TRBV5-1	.	TGCGCCAGCAGCTTGGGAGGGGTCTCTGGAAACACCATATATTTT	CASSLGGVSGNTIYF
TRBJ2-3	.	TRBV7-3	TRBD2	TGTGCCAGCAGCTCCCTCCCCCCCTCCGGACTAGCTACAGATACGCAGTATTTT	CASSSLPPSGLATDTQYF
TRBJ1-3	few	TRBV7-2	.	TGTGCCAGCAGCTTATTGCGCGCGGGGACGAGTGGAAACACCATATATTTT	CASSLLRAGTSGNTIYF
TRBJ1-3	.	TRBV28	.	TGTGCCAGCAGTTTAAGGGCCAGCCACTCTGGAAACACCATATATTTT	CASSLRASHSGNTIYF
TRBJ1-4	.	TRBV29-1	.	TGCAGCGTTGATAAGGGCGGAAAACTGTTTTTT	CSVDKGGKLFF
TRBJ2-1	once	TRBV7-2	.	TGTGCCAGCAGCTTAATTTCTGGCCGAGACAATGAGCAGTTCTTC	CASSLISGRDNEQFF
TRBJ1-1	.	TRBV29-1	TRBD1	TGCAGCGTGGGACAGGTGAACACTGAAGCTTTCTTT	CSVGQVNTEAFF
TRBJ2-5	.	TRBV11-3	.	TGTGCCAGCAGCTTAGGGGGACAAGAGACCCAGTACTTC	CASSLGGQETQYF
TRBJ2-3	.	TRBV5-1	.	TGCGCCAGCAGCTTGGAAAGGGAGATGGGGACAGATACGCAGTATTTT	CASSLEREMGTDTQYF
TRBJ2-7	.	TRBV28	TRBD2	TGTGCCAGCAGCCTAGGGACTAGCGGCCTAAAGGGGCGCGAGCAGTACTTC	CASSLGTSGLKGREQYF
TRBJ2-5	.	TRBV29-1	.	TGCAGCGTTGAAGAGCTCAGGGGGACCCAGTACTTC	CSVEELRGTQYF
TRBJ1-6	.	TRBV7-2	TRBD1	TGTGCCAGCAGCCCCGGACAGGTTAATTCACCCCTCCACTTT	CASSPGQVNSPLHF
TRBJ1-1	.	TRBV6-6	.	TGTGCCAGCAGAGAACAGAGACCGAACACTGAAGCTTTCTTT	CASREQRPNTEAFF